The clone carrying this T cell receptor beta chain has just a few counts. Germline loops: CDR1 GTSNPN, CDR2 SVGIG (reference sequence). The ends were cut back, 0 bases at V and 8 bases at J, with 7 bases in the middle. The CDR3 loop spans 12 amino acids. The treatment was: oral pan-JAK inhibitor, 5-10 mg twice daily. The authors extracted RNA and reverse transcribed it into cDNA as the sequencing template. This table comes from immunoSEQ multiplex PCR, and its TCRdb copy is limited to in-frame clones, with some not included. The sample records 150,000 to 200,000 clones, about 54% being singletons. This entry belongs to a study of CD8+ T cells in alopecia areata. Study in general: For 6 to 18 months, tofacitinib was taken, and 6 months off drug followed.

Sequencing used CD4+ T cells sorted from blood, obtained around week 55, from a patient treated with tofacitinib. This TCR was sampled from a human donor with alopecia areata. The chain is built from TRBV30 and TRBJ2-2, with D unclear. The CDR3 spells CAWSVRSGELFF. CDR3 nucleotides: TGTGCCTGGAGTGTACGGTCGGGGGAGCTGTTTTTT.